These T cell receptor beta chains were read from a single sample in a study of T cell responses to AZD1222 COVID-19 vaccine. Sequencing used immunoSEQ multiplex PCR; TCRdb keeps in-frame clones, though not all of them. Of around 150,000 clones listed, less than 95% are singletons. The specimen was peripheral blood, collected 28 days after the second AZD1222 dose. These receptors came from an adult who received the AZD1222 COVID-19 vaccine. CDR3s include the opening cysteine and the closing phenylalanine or tryptophan. D genes are given only for firm matches. The size entry is marked missing in some rows and otherwise reads once, few, many or a size class.

v_call	clone_size	cdr3_length	j_call	d_call	cdr3_nt	cdr3_aa
TRBV20-1	NA	14	TRBJ1-5	NA	TGCAGTGCTGGTGACATCCGGAACAATCAGCCCCAGCATTTT	CSAGDIRNNQPQHF
TRBV7-2	NA	15	TRBJ1-2	NA	TGTGCCAGCAGCTTAGAGCCGGGGGCAGGCTATGGCTACACCTTC	CASSLEPGAGYGYTF
TRBV28	NA	14	TRBJ2-7	NA	TGTGCCAGCAGTCCCGGGATTCCTCCCTACGAGCAGTACTTC	CASSPGIPPYEQYF
TRBV7-9	NA	12	TRBJ2-7	NA	TGTGCCAGCAGCCCCAAGGGGGGCGAGCAGTACTTC	CASSPKGGEQYF
TRBV7-9	NA	14	TRBJ2-7	TRBD2	TGTGCCAGCAGCTTAGTTGCGGGAGGGGATGAGCAGTACTTC	CASSLVAGGDEQYF
TRBV5-1	once	15	TRBJ2-3	NA	TGCGCCAGCAGCTTGTCCGGGGCTAGCACAGATACGCAGTATTTT	CASSLSGASTDTQYF
TRBV5-4	NA	14	TRBJ1-6	NA	TGTGCCAGCAGCTTGGCCGGTTATAATTCACCCCTCCACTTT	CASSLAGYNSPLHF
TRBV4-2	once	17	TRBJ2-1	TRBD2	TGTGCCAGCAGCCAAGATCTGAGCGGGGGGGGTTGGAATGAGCAGTTCTTC	CASSQDLSGGGWNEQFF
TRBV18	once	16	TRBJ1-4	TRBD1	TGTGCCAGCTCACCATCAGGGGGCTCAACTAATGAAAAACTGTTTTTT	CASSPSGGSTNEKLFF
TRBV2	NA	15	TRBJ1-5	NA	TGTGCCAGCAGGCAGGGGTCCGATAGCAATCAGCCCCAGCATTTT	CASRQGSDSNQPQHF
TRBV7-2	NA	16	TRBJ2-2	NA	TGTGCCAGCAGCCTGGTTAGGGGGGGCCACACCGGGGAGCTGTTTTTT	CASSLVRGGHTGELFF
TRBV18	NA	18	TRBJ2-1	TRBD1	TGTGCCAGCTCACCAATCTTCGGCGAAACAAACAGGGGAACTGAGCAGTTCTTC	CASSPIFGETNRGTEQFF
TRBV5-1	NA	14	TRBJ2-7	NA	TGCGCCAGCAGCTCACCGGCCAGCTCCTACGAGCAGTACTTC	CASSSPASSYEQYF
TRBV19	NA	15	TRBJ2-7	NA	TGTGCCAGTAGTCCGGCCGGGAGTCAGATCCACGAGCAGTACTTC	CASSPAGSQIHEQYF
TRBV7-2	once	15	TRBJ2-7	NA	TGTGCCAGCAGCTTAGCCGGAGACGGGCGCTACGAGCAGTACTTC	CASSLAGDGRYEQYF
TRBV5-6	NA	14	TRBJ1-2	NA	TGTGCCAGCAGCCTAAGACGGCTCAACTATGGCTACACCTTC	CASSLRRLNYGYTF
TRBV28	NA	15	TRBJ1-5	NA	TGTGCCTCCCAAACCCCCGGTGGTAGCAATCAGCCCCAGCATTTT	CASQTPGGSNQPQHF
TRBV7-2	NA	16	TRBJ2-2	NA	TGTGCCAGCAGCTCGTATAGCGGACGGGGCACCGGGGAGCTGTTTTTT	CASSSYSGRGTGELFF
TRBV3-1/TRBV3-2	NA	15	TRBJ1-5	NA	TGTGCCAGCAGCCAAGTCCCTTTAAGGCATCAGCCCCAGCATTTT	CASSQVPLRHQPQHF
TRBV6-6	NA	13	TRBJ2-1	TRBD2	TGTGCCAGCTCTAGCGGGGGGGCGAACGAGCAGTTCTTC	CASSSGGANEQFF
TRBV7-9	NA	14	TRBJ1-5	NA	TGTGCCAGCAGCTTAGGGAGGAACAATCAGCCCCAGCATTTT	CASSLGRNNQPQHF
TRBV10-2	once	15	TRBJ2-7	NA	TGCGCCAGCAGTGAGCTTCGGACGTTCGCCTACGAGCAGTACTTC	CASSELRTFAYEQYF
TRBV28	NA	15	TRBJ1-2	NA	TGTGCCAGCAGTTTAGGGGCAGGCGTCGACTATGGCTACACCTTC	CASSLGAGVDYGYTF
TRBV2	NA	14	TRBJ2-7	TRBD2	TGTGCCAGCATTCCGGGACTAACCTCCTACGAGCAGTACTTC	CASIPGLTSYEQYF
TRBV7-2	NA	15	TRBJ2-1	TRBD1	TGTGCCAGCAGCTACCTACAGGGGGCCTACAATGAGCAGTTCTTC	CASSYLQGAYNEQFF
TRBV7-2	NA	13	TRBJ1-6	NA	TGTGCCAGCAGCCCCCAGGGGACGTCACCCCTCCACTTT	CASSPQGTSPLHF
TRBV27	NA	13	TRBJ1-3	NA	TGTGCCAGCAGTTTGGGAAATGGAAACACCATATATTTT	CASSLGNGNTIYF
TRBV7-2	NA	13	TRBJ2-3	NA	TGTGCCAGCAGCTTCGGTGGGAGAGATACGCAGTATTTT	CASSFGGRDTQYF
TRBV7-9	NA	11	TRBJ2-7	NA	TGTGCCAGCAGCTTAGACTACGAGCAGTACTTC	CASSLDYEQYF
TRBV30	NA	11	TRBJ1-3	NA	TGTGCCTGGACAACTGGAAACACCATATATTTT	CAWTTGNTIYF
TRBV19	NA	13	TRBJ2-1	NA	TGTGCCAGTAGTATCACAGCTCGGGGTGAGCAGTTCTTC	CASSITARGEQFF
TRBV10-3	NA	14	TRBJ2-7	TRBD1	TGTGCCATCAGGGGGGGACAGGGGGCCTACGAGCAGTACTTC	CAIRGGQGAYEQYF
TRBV2	NA	15	TRBJ1-5	TRBD1	TGTGCCAGCACTCAGGGACAGCCGGGGGGTCAGCCCCAGCATTTT	CASTQGQPGGQPQHF
TRBV5-6	NA	15	TRBJ2-7	NA	TGTGCCAGCAGCTTGGCGTTGACGGGAAAGGGCGAGCAGTACTTC	CASSLALTGKGEQYF
TRBV6-6	once	15	TRBJ2-7	NA	TGTGCCAGCGGAGACCAGGGGACGGTTAACTACGAGCAGTACTTC	CASGDQGTVNYEQYF
TRBV6-5	NA	15	TRBJ1-4	TRBD1	TGTGCCAGCGGAAACAGGGGGACAACTAATGAAAAACTGTTTTTT	CASGNRGTTNEKLFF
TRBV10-3	once	13	TRBJ2-5	NA	TGTGCCATCAGTGAGTCCTCGCGGGAGACCCAGTACTTC	CAISESSRETQYF
TRBV2	once	15	TRBJ1-4	TRBD1	TGTGCCAGCAGACCCGGGACAGCAACTAATGAAAAACTGTTTTTT	CASRPGTATNEKLFF
TRBV9	NA	12	TRBJ2-3	NA	TGTGCCAGCAGCCTTAGTAAAGATACGCAGTATTTT	CASSLSKDTQYF
TRBV10-3	once	12	TRBJ1-3	TRBD1	TGTGCCATCAGTGAACAGGGGGACACCATATATTTT	CAISEQGDTIYF
TRBV19	NA	12	TRBJ1-2	NA	TGTGCCAGTAGTGTGGAGTACGGTGGCTACACCTTC	CASSVEYGGYTF
TRBV14	NA	17	TRBJ2-7	TRBD1	TGTGCCAGCAGCCAGGTATTCGGGACAGGGAAAACCTACGAGCAGTACTTC	CASSQVFGTGKTYEQYF
TRBV29-1	NA	16	TRBJ1-3	NA	TGCAGCGCCGCCCGGGACCTAGGCCTTACTGGAAACACCATATATTTT	CSAARDLGLTGNTIYF
TRBV3-1/TRBV3-2	NA	15	TRBJ2-1	TRBD2	TGTGCCAGCAGCCAAGGTCTAGCGGGGGGCGAGGAGCAGTTCTTC	CASSQGLAGGEEQFF